Presented here are 19 T cell receptor beta chains from one specimen sequenced in a study of blood T cells in healthy people across ages. Next came a second PCR, run for roughly 6 to 11 cycles, which used a sample-barcoded 5' primer along with a J-beta primer mix. TCRdb independently ran MiXCR on the 5' RACE reads; one entry per CDR3 protein. The sample lists 1.8 million or so distinct CDR3 sequences; 35% to 50% were seen once. Sequenced input: blood. The receptors were sampled from a human donor in good health.

The rearrangement links TRBV12-3 or TRBV12-4 to TRBJ1-3; D gene uncertain. Between the trimmed V and J ends, which lost 8 bases and 0 bases, there was a span of 5 bases. There are 12 residues in the CDR3. CDR3 DNA: TGTGCCAGCGGATACTCTGGAAACACCATATATTTT. This sequence encodes CASGYSGNTIYF.

This chain links TRBV5-5 with TRBJ1-5; 7 bases match TRBD1. V dropped 0 bases and J dropped 4; count of bases not matched to a gene: 10. The CDR3 length is 17 residues. Germline CDR1 SGHKS, CDR2 YYEKEE (reference sequence). The CDR3 sequence: CASSLEWRQGENQPQHF. CDR3 nucleotide sequence: TGTGCCAGCAGCTTGGAGTGGAGACAGGGTGAGAATCAGCCCCAGCATTTT.

This sequence joins TRBV27 and TRBJ2-7, with D perhaps matching TRBD1 or TRBD2 (5 bases each). V lost 3 bases and J 7 bases, leaving 10 bases between the germline ends. The V gene's germline CDR1 is MNHEY and CDR2 SMNVEV (reference sequence). The CDR3 totals 12 residues. The CDR3 sequence is CASSFIGEEQYF. The CDR3 DNA follows: TGTGCCAGCAGTTTTATAGGGGAGGAGCAGTACTTC.

This clonotype was recorded at least ten times. The rearrangement joins TRBV7-9 to TRBJ2-5; 10 positions match TRBD1. J was trimmed by 3 bases and V by 5 bases; bases with no gene match: 9. The CDR3 is 16 residues long. Germline loops: CDR1 SEHNR, CDR2 FQNEAQ (reference sequence). The CDR3 loop is CASSRRLGTGEETQYF. CDR3 nucleotide sequence: TGTGCCAGCAGCCGCCGGCTCGGGACAGGGGAAGAGACCCAGTACTTC.

The chain joins TRBV4-3 to TRBJ2-1; possibly TRBD1 for D (6 bases). Trimming took 2 bases from V and 0 from J, leaving 14 bases between them. The CDR3 has 17 amino acids. Germline CDR1 and CDR2: LGHNA and YSLEER. The CDR3 loop is CASSQNIGRGSYNEQFF. Here the CDR3 DNA reads TGCGCCAGCAGCCAAAATATAGGCAGGGGCTCCTACAATGAGCAGTTCTTC.

This clonotype showed up just once. V usage is TRBV5-1 and J usage is TRBJ2-5; either TRBD1 or TRBD2 may supply D (5 bases each). The DNA end is a closer match to TRBJ2-7, so the J assignment may be wrong. The germline CDR1 and CDR2 sequences are SGHRS and YFSETQ. The CDR3 extends over 14 amino acids. The CDR3 region is CASSLPSWGNEQYV. Written as DNA, the CDR3 is TGCGCCAGCAGCTTACCCTCGTGGGGGAACGAGCAGTACGTC.

The V call is TRBV10-2, the J call TRBJ1-5; 7 nucleotides match TRBD1. Germline assignment: CDR1 WSHSY and CDR2 SAAADI. V was pared by 0 bases and J by 5 bases, with 4 bases of the junction left unmatched. The CDR3 spans 15 residues. The CDR3 DNA is TGCGCCAGCAGTGAGTCAGGGGGCGAGTATCAGCCCCAGCATTTT. It translates to CASSESGGEYQPQHF.

This clonotype was recorded a few times. This chain uses TRBV11-2 with TRBJ2-7; perhaps TRBD2 as D (6 bases). Germline V gene sequence: CDR1 SGHAT, CDR2 FQNNGV. V was pared by 2 bases and J by 2 bases, with 16 bases between. This CDR3 is 16 amino acids long. The DNA for the CDR3 is TGTGCCAGCAGCTTATACCCCGGGGGTTTCACCTACGAGCAGTACTTC. It translates to CASSLYPGGFTYEQYF.

This rearrangement joins TRBV20-1 to TRBJ2-7; no clear D gene. V lost 3 bases to trimming and J lost 0 bases, with 9 bases between them. Germline values: CDR1 DFQATT, CDR2 SNEGSKA (reference sequence). The CDR3 runs to 13 residues. The CDR3 coding sequence is TGCAGTGCTAGTTCAGCGCGCTCCTACGAGCAGTACTTC. Its translation is CSASSARSYEQYF.

This rearrangement joins TRBV4-3 to TRBJ2-7; TRBD2 is a possible D gene (6 bases). This CDR3 is built from 14 residues. Germline V lookup: CDR1 LGHNA, CDR2 YSLEER. V lost 0 bases, J lost 6 bases, and 12 bases lay in between. DNA of the CDR3: TGCGCCAGCAGCCAAGATTCAGGGACTGCCGAGCAGTACTTC. It specifies CASSQDSGTAEQYF.

The genes are TRBV4-1 and TRBJ2-4; 11 bases align to TRBD2. The CDR3 is 16 residues long. Trimming took 3 bases from V and 8 from J; bases not matched to a gene: 9. Germline CDR1 and CDR2: MGHRA and YSYEKL. CDR3 DNA sequence: TGCGCCAGCAGCCAGGACCTAGCGGGGGGCGTTGACATTCAGTACTTC. It codes for CASSQDLAGGVDIQYF.

The CDR3 DNA sequence: TGTGCCAGCAGTCCGGGACAGGCCTCTGGGGCCAACGTCCTGACTTTC. It specifies CASSPGQASGANVLTF. The chain has TRBV28 and TRBJ2-6; TRBD1 matches 8 bases. Germline CDR1 MDHEN, CDR2 SYDVKM. J was trimmed by 0 bases and V by 5 bases; bases with no gene match: 3. The CDR3 is 16 residues long. Full variable domain (outside the CDR3, taken from reference TRBV28 and TRBJ2-6): DVKVTQSSRYLVKRTGEKVFLECVQDMDHENMFWYRQDPGLGLRLIYFSYDVKMKEKGDIPEGYSVSREKKERFSLILESASTNQTSMYLCASSPGQASGANVLTFGAGSRLTVL.

The V call is TRBV11-2, the J call TRBJ2-3; D ambiguous. The CDR3 spans 12 residues. The germline CDR1 and CDR2 sequences are SGHAT and FQNNGV. Trimming removed 7 bases from V and 3 bases from J, with 8 bases in between. The CDR3 sequence is CASNSLTDTQYF. The CDR3 DNA reads as TGTGCCAGCAACTCACTAACAGATACGCAGTATTTT.

This clonotype was seen more than once but under ten times. CDR3 bases: TGTGCCAGCAGCAGAACAGGGACCCAGCCCCAGCATTTT. Protein product: CASSRTGTQPQHF. The rearrangement links TRBV7-2 to TRBJ1-5; perhaps TRBD1 as D (6 bases). CDR1 and CDR2 from the germline V gene are SGHTA and FQGNSA. V lost 5 bases, J lost 7 bases, and 12 bases lay in between. This CDR3 has 13 residues.

This chain uses TRBV12-3 or TRBV12-4 with TRBJ1-2; possibly TRBD1 for D (6 bases). V lost 3 bases, J lost 4 bases, and 12 bases lay in between. The CDR3 sequence is 14 residues long. CDR3 loop: CASSLRWGAYGYTF. The CDR3 bases are TGTGCCAGCAGTTTGAGGTGGGGGGCCTATGGCTACACCTTC.

This chain connects TRBV20-1 to TRBJ2-4, with TRBD1 matching over 8 bases. CDR1 is DFQATT and CDR2 is SNEGSKA in the germline V gene (reference sequence). CDR3 length: 13 residues. Trimming removed 5 bases from V and 3 bases from J; junction bases left unmatched: 3. For the CDR3, the DNA is TGCAGTGCTGGACAGGGACGCAAAAACATTCAGTACTTC. Its translation: CSAGQGRKNIQYF.

This clonotype has just a few counts. This chain uses TRBV5-1 with TRBJ1-5, with D tentatively TRBD1 (6 bases). Trimming took off 4 bases at V and 2 bases at J, with 13 bases between the two ends. Germline CDR1 SGHRS, CDR2 YFSETQ. The CDR3 consists of 15 residues. This CDR3 is CASSPGQSGNQPQHF. DNA for the CDR3: TGCGCCAGCAGCCCCGGACAGTCAGGCAATCAGCCCCAGCATTTT.

This chain uses TRBV3-1 with TRBJ2-3, with D uncertain. Trimming shortened V by 3 bases and J by 1 base, and 11 bases separated the two germline ends. This CDR3 region has 15 residues. Germline CDR1 and CDR2: LGHDT and YNNKEL (reference sequence). The CDR3 protein is CASSQAPEGTDTQYF. In nucleotides, the CDR3 is TGTGCCAGCAGCCAGGCCCCTGAGGGCACAGATACGCAGTATTTT.

The chain couples TRBV9 to TRBJ2-3; the D gene is possibly TRBD1 (5 bases). The CDR3 spans 14 residues. V lost 3 bases, J lost 2 bases, and 10 bases lay in between. Per the germline V gene, CDR1 is SGDLS and CDR2 is YYNGEE. CDR3 amino acids: CASSEQQVTDTQYF. The DNA for the CDR3 is TGTGCCAGCAGCGAGCAACAGGTCACAGATACGCAGTATTTT.